The text below deals with one TCR beta chain. This specimen belongs to a study of T cell changes during pregnancy in multiple sclerosis. Profiled with immunoSEQ multiplex PCR; TCRdb holds only in-frame clones, not every one. The profile shows about 45,000 clones, approximately 96% of them singletons. The starting material was peripheral blood, obtained in the second trimester of pregnancy. The TCR sequence derives from a female donor with multiple sclerosis, enrolled in a pregnancy study.

This chain's CDR3 is CASSLATQGMNSPLHF. The DNA for the CDR3 is TGTGCCAGCAGCTTAGCCACACAGGGGATGAATTCACCCCTCCACTTT. This sequence joins TRBV7-2 and TRBJ1-6; 7 bases line up with TRBD1. The CDR3 length is 16 residues. Germline V lookup: CDR1 SGHTA, CDR2 FQGNSA. J was trimmed by 7 bases and V by 0 bases; bases with no gene match: 6. Drawing the rest from reference TRBV7-2 and TRBJ1-6, the complete variable domain is GAGVSQSPSNKVTEKGKDVELRCDPISGHTALYWYRQSLGQGLEFLIYFQGNSAPDKSGLPSDRFSAERTGGSVSTLTIQRTQQEDSAVYLCASSLATQGMNSPLHFGNGTRLTVT.